The 24 T cell receptor beta chains below all came from one sample that was sequenced in a study of identical twins. One entry per CDR3 protein, called by TCRdb with MiXCR from the 5' RACE reads. The sample has 410,000 or so distinct CDR3 sequences; less than 20% are singletons. Specimen: naive T cells sorted from blood. The receptors come from a man in his fifties or sixties in good health.

This clonotype occurred a few times. This rearrangement joins TRBV20-1 to TRBJ2-1; D is unresolved. From germline, CDR1 is DFQATT and CDR2 SNEGSKA (reference sequence). The CDR3 totals 15 residues. The V end was cut by 0 bases, the J end by 3 bases, with 12 bases between. As DNA, the CDR3 is TGCAGTGCTAGAGATCAAGACCCCTACTACAATGAGCAGTTCTTC. It yields the protein CSARDQDPYYNEQFF.

This clonotype was counted a few times. The rearrangement joins TRBV20-1 to TRBJ1-1; tentatively, D is TRBD1 (6 bases). The ends were cut back, 6 bases at V and 1 base at J, with 15 bases in the middle. Per the germline V gene, CDR1 is DFQATT and CDR2 is SNEGSKA (reference sequence). The CDR3 totals 14 residues. As DNA, the CDR3 is TGCAGTGCCCGTAAAGGACAGCGGAACACTGAAGCTTTCTTT. Translation: CSARKGQRNTEAFF.

V gene TRBV20-1 combines with J gene TRBJ2-1; TRBD2 is a possible D gene (5 bases). The CDR3 runs to 11 residues. Germline assignment: CDR1 DFQATT and CDR2 SNEGSKA (reference sequence). V dropped 7 bases and J dropped 8 bases, with 12 bases sitting between them. This CDR3 reads CSVGDGYEQFF. The DNA of the CDR3 is TGCAGTGTCGGGGATGGTTATGAGCAGTTCTTC.

This clonotype has a handful of counts. This rearrangement joins TRBV24-1 to TRBJ2-1, with 7 bases identical to TRBD1. CDR3 length equals 18 residues. The junction had 9 bases not matched to a gene; V was cut back by 2 bases and J by 0 bases. Germline V gene lookup returns CDR1 KGHDR and CDR2 SFDVKD. The CDR3 sequence: CATSDSPGQSSSYNEQFF. In DNA form, the CDR3 reads TGTGCCACCAGTGATTCCCCGGGACAGTCAAGCTCCTACAATGAGCAGTTCTTC.

This clonotype has just a few counts. The chain couples TRBV6-1 to TRBJ2-4, with 7 bases matching TRBD2. CDR3 size: 16 residues. The J segment lost 7 bases and the V segment lost 0 bases, leaving 9 bases of the junction unmatched. From germline, CDR1 is MNHNS and CDR2 SASEGT. The CDR3 here is CASSEAITAGNNIQYF. Written as DNA, the CDR3 is TGTGCCAGCAGTGAAGCGATTACAGCGGGGAACAACATTCAGTACTTC.

J is TRBJ1-1 and V is TRBV20-1, with D possibly TRBD1 on 6 matching bases. With 2 bases removed from V and 6 bases from J, the gap between germline ends came to 16 bases. In germline, CDR1 is DFQATT, CDR2 SNEGSKA (reference sequence). This CDR3 is 14 amino acids long. The CDR3 DNA is TGCAGTGCTAGAAAGGGACATCCGAGGGCTGAAGCTTTCTTT. It encodes CSARKGHPRAEAFF.

This clonotype occurred a few times. CDR3 sequence (DNA): TGTGCCAGCAGCTTAGCCCCGGGAAAAAGCTACGAGCAGTACTTC. Translating it yields CASSLAPGKSYEQYF. The chain uses TRBV7-6 and TRBJ2-7; possibly TRBD2 for D (5 bases). The germline V gene encodes CDR1 SGHVS and CDR2 FNYEAQ. V gave up 0 bases and J gave up 3 bases, with 12 bases separating them. This CDR3 contains 15 residues.

The chain links TRBV29-1 to TRBJ1-2; possibly TRBD1 for D (6 bases). This CDR3 is 14 amino acids long. CDR1 is SQVTM and CDR2 is ANQGSEA in the germline V gene. Trimming shortened V by 4 bases and J by 4 bases, and 16 bases separated the two germline ends. The CDR3 sequence: CSVGSGGQAYGYTF. The CDR3 DNA reads TGCAGCGTTGGGTCCGGGGGCCAGGCCTATGGCTACACCTTC. The whole variable domain, filled in from reference TRBV29-1 and TRBJ1-2, reads SAVISQKPSRDICQRGTSLTIQCQVDSQVTMMFWYRQQPGQSLTLIATANQGSEATYESGFVIDKFPISRPNLTFSTLTVSNMSPEDSSIYLCSVGSGGQAYGYTFGSGTRLTVV.

The chain's CDR3 is CASSLSPGKTQYF. The DNA of the CDR3 is TGTGCCAGCAGCTTATCGCCCGGAAAGACCCAGTACTTC. V is TRBV11-3 and J is TRBJ2-5; D not resolved. CDR3 length: 13 amino acids. Germline CDR1 reads SGHNT; CDR2 reads YENEEA. Deletions cut 2 bases from V and 6 bases from J, with 10 bases between. Supplemented by reference TRBV11-3 and TRBJ2-5, the full variable domain reads EAGVVQSPRYKIIEKKQPVAFWCNPISGHNTLYWYLQNLGQGPELLIRYENEEAVDDSQLPKDRFSAERLKGVDSTLKIQPAELGDSAVYLCASSLSPGKTQYFGPGTRLLVL.

This clonotype showed up just a few times. J is TRBJ2-1 and V is TRBV18; possible D gene TRBD2, 6 bases. Trimming removed 4 bases at V and 7 bases at J, with 8 bases between. Germline V gene sequence: CDR1 KGHSH, CDR2 LQKENI. There are 12 residues in the CDR3. The CDR3 is CASSLAENEQFF. The CDR3 DNA follows: TGTGCCAGCTCACTAGCGGAAAATGAGCAGTTCTTC.

The rearrangement joins TRBV5-1 to TRBJ2-3; D not resolved. Germline assignment: CDR1 SGHRS and CDR2 YFSETQ. The CDR3 has 16 amino acids. Deletions cut 0 bases from V and 1 base from J, with 12 bases between. The CDR3 loop is CASSLEARPGTDTQYF. The DNA for the CDR3 is TGCGCCAGCAGCTTGGAGGCCAGGCCCGGCACAGATACGCAGTATTTT.

This clonotype occurred many times. The chain has TRBV12-3 or TRBV12-4 and TRBJ2-3, with D hard to call. V was pared by 1 base and J by 4 bases, with 12 bases between. The length of the CDR3 is 15 residues. The CDR3 nucleotides are TGTGCCAGCAGTTTAGTATATGGGATCGCAGATACGCAGTATTTT. This encodes CASSLVYGIADTQYF.

This clonotype appeared many times. V usage is TRBV20-1 and J usage is TRBJ1-1; D possibly corresponds to TRBD1 (5 bases). CDR3 size: 16 residues. With 4 bases removed from V and 0 bases from J, the gap between germline ends came to 18 bases. Germline V gene data show CDR1 as DFQATT and CDR2 as SNEGSKA (reference sequence). Here the CDR3 DNA reads TGCAGTGCTACCCCAACTCCGGGACGTATGAACACTGAAGCTTTCTTT. Protein sequence: CSATPTPGRMNTEAFF.

The gene calls are TRBV6-5 and TRBJ2-5; 7 bases align to TRBD2. Trimming took 0 bases from V and 3 from J; bases not matched to a gene: 4. The CDR3 contains 15 residues. The germline CDR1 and CDR2 sequences are MNHEY and SVGAGI. For the CDR3, the DNA is TGTGCCAGCAGTTACTCGTTTGCGGGAGAAGAGACCCAGTACTTC. Amino acids: CASSYSFAGEETQYF.

This rearrangement joins TRBV4-1 to TRBJ2-3, with D unclear. Germline-derived CDR1 and CDR2 are MGHRA and YSYEKL. V lost 2 bases and J lost 2, with 17 bases in between. The CDR3 spans 17 residues. DNA for the CDR3: TGCGCCAGCAGCCAACCCCTGGCGCCGCCCTACACAGATACGCAGTATTTT. Translated: CASSQPLAPPYTDTQYF.

The table lists this clonotype with a few counts. The rearrangement links TRBV5-1 to TRBJ2-1; unclear D gene. Trimming cost V 5 bases and J 5 bases, with 5 bases left between them. This CDR3 comprises 11 residues. The germline V gene encodes CDR1 SGHRS and CDR2 YFSETQ. The CDR3 DNA sequence: TGCGCCAGCAGAATTAACAATGAGCAGTTCTTC. It yields the protein CASRINNEQFF.

The rearrangement uses TRBV11-2 and TRBJ1-3; D perhaps matches TRBD1 (5 bases). The CDR3 loop spans 18 amino acids. The ends were cut back, 0 bases at V and 2 bases at J, with 17 bases in the middle. Germline CDR1 and CDR2: SGHAT and FQNNGV. CDR3 sequence: CASSLDDSVGPAGNTIYF. The CDR3 region has the DNA TGTGCCAGCAGCTTAGATGACTCTGTGGGGCCGGCTGGAAACACCATATATTTT.

This clonotype was seen repeatedly, ten times or more. The chain has TRBV29-1 and TRBJ2-7; TRBD1 matches at 9 bases. V lost 7 bases, J lost 6 bases, and 4 bases stayed unmatched. Germline CDR1 is SQVTM and CDR2 is ANQGSEA. The CDR3 sequence is 11 residues long. In DNA, the CDR3 is TGCAGCGCCCGACAGGGGGGCGAGCAGTACTTC. Its translation: CSARQGGEQYF.

V and J are TRBV19 and TRBJ1-6; D ambiguous. V shed 3 bases and J shed 10 bases, with 16 bases lying between them. Germline V gene sequence: CDR1 LNHDA, CDR2 SQIVND (reference sequence). The CDR3 has 15 residues. DNA of the CDR3: TGTGCCAGTAGTATTAGTTGGGATGCTAAATCACCCCTCCACTTT. Amino acids: CASSISWDAKSPLHF.

This clonotype was seen a handful of times. DNA for the CDR3: TGTGCCAGCAGCTTATTCAGGGGGCGCACAGATACGCAGTATTTT. Amino acids: CASSLFRGRTDTQYF. The rearrangement links TRBV7-2 to TRBJ2-3; 8 bases match TRBD1. The CDR3 spans 15 residues. V gave up 2 bases and J gave up 1 base; unmatched junction bases: 2. The germline CDR1 and CDR2 sequences are SGHTA and FQGNSA.

The V call is TRBV9, the J call TRBJ2-6, with TRBD1 identical over 7 bases. The length of the CDR3 is 20 residues. The V gene's germline CDR1 is SGDLS and CDR2 YYNGEE. Germline trimming cut 3 bases from V and 4 bases from J; bases unmatched to any gene: 19. CDR3 sequence reads: CASSAHGPGQPSRGANVLTF. The CDR3 region has the DNA TGTGCCAGCAGCGCCCATGGACCGGGACAGCCTTCGCGCGGGGCCAACGTCCTGACTTTC.

The rearrangement links TRBV11-2 to TRBJ1-1; D unclear. CDR3 length: 12 amino acids. The V gene lost 5 bases and the J gene lost 4 bases, with 8 bases spanning the gap. Germline CDR1 SGHAT, CDR2 FQNNGV. The CDR3 protein is CASSRQITEAFF. In DNA form, the CDR3 reads TGTGCCAGCAGCCGACAAATCACTGAAGCTTTCTTT.

The rearrangement links TRBV10-3 to TRBJ1-1, with D possibly matching TRBD1 (6 bases). Germline assignment: CDR1 ENHRY and CDR2 SYGVKD. V lost 2 bases and J lost 2, with 12 bases in between. CDR3 size: 15 residues. The CDR3 loop is CAISELRDTNTEAFF. CDR3 in DNA: TGTGCCATCAGTGAGCTACGGGACACAAACACTGAAGCTTTCTTT.

The chain has TRBV12-3 or TRBV12-4 and TRBJ2-7, with TRBD1 matching 10 bases. V shed 5 bases and J 6 bases; nucleotides not matched to a gene: 7. This CDR3 comprises 14 residues. The CDR3, as DNA: TGTGCCAGCAGTCCCCCCGGGACAGGGGCCGAGCAGTACTTC. This translates into CASSPPGTGAEQYF.